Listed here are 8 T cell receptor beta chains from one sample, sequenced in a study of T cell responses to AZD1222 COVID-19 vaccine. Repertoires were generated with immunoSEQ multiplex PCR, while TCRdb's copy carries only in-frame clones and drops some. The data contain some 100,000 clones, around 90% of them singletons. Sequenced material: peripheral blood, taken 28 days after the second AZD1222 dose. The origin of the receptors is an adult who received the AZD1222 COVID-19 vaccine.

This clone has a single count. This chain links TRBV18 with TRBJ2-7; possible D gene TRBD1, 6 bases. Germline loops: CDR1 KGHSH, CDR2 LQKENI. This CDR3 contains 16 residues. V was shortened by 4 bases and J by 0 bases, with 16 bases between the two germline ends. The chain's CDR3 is CASSHGQPHTSYEQYF. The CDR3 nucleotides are TGTGCCAGCTCACACGGACAGCCACACACCTCCTACGAGCAGTACTTC.

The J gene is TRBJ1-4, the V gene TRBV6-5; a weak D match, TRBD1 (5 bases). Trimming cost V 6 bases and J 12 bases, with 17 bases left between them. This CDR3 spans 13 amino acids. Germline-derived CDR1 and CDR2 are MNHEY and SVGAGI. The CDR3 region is CASRNGGRGELFF. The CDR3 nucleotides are TGTGCCAGCAGGAACGGGGGTCGGGGGGAACTGTTTTTT.

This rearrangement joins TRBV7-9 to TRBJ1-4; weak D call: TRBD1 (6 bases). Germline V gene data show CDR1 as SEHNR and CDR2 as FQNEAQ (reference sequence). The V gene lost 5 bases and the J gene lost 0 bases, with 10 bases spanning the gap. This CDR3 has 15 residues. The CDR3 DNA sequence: TGTGCCAGCAGCGCCTGGACAGCAACTAATGAAAAACTGTTTTTT. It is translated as CASSAWTATNEKLFF.

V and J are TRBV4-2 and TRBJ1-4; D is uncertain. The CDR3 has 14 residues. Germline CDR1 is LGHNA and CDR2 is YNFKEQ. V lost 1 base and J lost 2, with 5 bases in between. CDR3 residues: CASSQVQTNEKLFF. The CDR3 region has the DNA TGTGCCAGCAGCCAAGTTCAGACTAATGAAAAACTGTTTTTT.

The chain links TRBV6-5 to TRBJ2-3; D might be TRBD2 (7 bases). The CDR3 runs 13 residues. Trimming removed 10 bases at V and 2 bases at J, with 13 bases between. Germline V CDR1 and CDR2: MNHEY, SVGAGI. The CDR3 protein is CATQRGHTDTQYF. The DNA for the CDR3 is TGTGCCACTCAGCGGGGACACACAGATACGCAGTATTTT.

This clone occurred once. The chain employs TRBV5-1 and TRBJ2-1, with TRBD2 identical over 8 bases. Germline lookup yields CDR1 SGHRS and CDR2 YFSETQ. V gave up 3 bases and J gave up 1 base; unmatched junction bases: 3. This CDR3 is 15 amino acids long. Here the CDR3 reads CASSYGGVSYNEQFF. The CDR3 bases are TGCGCCAGCAGCTACGGGGGGGTTTCCTACAATGAGCAGTTCTTC.

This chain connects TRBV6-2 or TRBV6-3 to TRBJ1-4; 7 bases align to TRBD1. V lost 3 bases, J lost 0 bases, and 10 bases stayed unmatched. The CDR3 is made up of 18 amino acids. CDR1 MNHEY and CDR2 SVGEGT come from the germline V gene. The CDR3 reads CASSYSTGDSTTNEKLFF. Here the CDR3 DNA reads TGTGCCAGCAGTTATTCCACAGGGGATAGCACAACTAATGAAAAACTGTTTTTT.

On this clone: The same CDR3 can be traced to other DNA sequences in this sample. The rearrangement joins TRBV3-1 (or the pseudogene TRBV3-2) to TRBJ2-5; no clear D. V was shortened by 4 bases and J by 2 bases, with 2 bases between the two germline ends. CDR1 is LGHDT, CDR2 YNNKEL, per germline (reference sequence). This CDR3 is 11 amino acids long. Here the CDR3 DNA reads TGTGCCAGCAGCCGTCAAGAGACCCAGTACTTC. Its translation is CASSRQETQYF.